A single sample is the source of the 5 T cell receptor beta chains below, sequenced in a study of T cell repertoires in cytomegalovirus infection. Their recognized antigens are unknown. In TCRdb, the reads were re-called with MiXCR into one record per CDR3 protein. Altogether thousands of distinct CDR3 sequences are present, roughly 50% being singletons, with the ten largest covering roughly four fifths. Input material: PBMCs, sequenced either directly or after in vitro stimulation (not recorded which). These receptor sequences come from a human donor in good health (CMV status not recorded). Some clones in this sample may be carry-over from other donors' samples.

This clonotype has only one observation. The chain recombines TRBV6-5 with TRBJ1-5; no firm D call. CDR3 size: 13 residues. V was trimmed by 6 bases and J by 6 bases, leaving 12 bases between them. Germline CDR1 is MNHEY and CDR2 is SVGAGI. CDR3 bases: TGTGCCAGCAGCGGAGGGAGCCTTCAGCCCCAGCATTTT. Translating gives CASSGGSLQPQHF.

Details on this clonotype: One end of the junction fails to match germline, which may point to a read error. The chain combines TRBV24-1 with TRBJ1-1, with 9 positions matching TRBD1. The CDR3 consists of 15 residues. CDR1 and CDR2 from the germline V gene are KGHDR and SFDVKD. CDR3 loop: CATSAGTGSDTEDFF. CDR3 DNA: TGTGCCACCAGTGCGGGGACAGGGTCAGACACTGAAGATTTCTTT.

This chain connects TRBV28 to TRBJ2-2; a weak D match, TRBD2 (5 bases). This CDR3 is 15 amino acids long. The V end lost 7 bases, the J end lost 11 bases, and 23 bases lay between the germline ends. Germline V gives CDR1 MDHEN, CDR2 SYDVKM. For the CDR3, the DNA is TGTGCCAGCATCACAAAGAGACCGGGGTCCGTTGAGCTGTTTTTT. It is translated as CASITKRPGSVELFF.

Only a few counts were recorded for this clonotype. This sequence joins TRBV4-3 and TRBJ2-5; unclear D gene. The CDR3 has 12 residues. Germline values: CDR1 LGHNA, CDR2 YSLEER. V lost 2 bases to trimming and J lost 2 bases, with 3 bases between them. The CDR3 region has the DNA TGCGCCAGCAGCCAACGTCAAGAGACCCAGTACTTC. As protein: CASSQRQETQYF.

This clonotype is classed as medium-sized (0.01 to 0.1%). The V gene is TRBV9, the J gene TRBJ2-1, with a tentative D call TRBD1 (6 bases). The germline gives CDR1 SGDLS, CDR2 YYNGEE. V lost 4 bases to trimming and J lost 7 bases, with 18 bases between them. The CDR3 is 15 amino acids. The DNA for the CDR3 is TGTGCCAGCAGCCCAACAGGGACCCTGAGGAATGAGCAGTTCTTC. Its translation is CASSPTGTLRNEQFF.